This TCR beta chain was recorded in a study of circulating CD8 cells and anti-PD-1 response in melanoma. Study conclusions and caveats: Diversity ranked highest in DNEG and lowest in TIGIT subsets. Tumor reactivity was tested by peptide assays on expanded sorted subsets. Most experiments lacked replicates.

In this sample, this clonotype turned up a few times. Its antigen is unknown. The QIAseq Immune Repertoire TCR panel built the libraries from 15 ng of total RNA. TCRdb ran MiXCR on the reads and lists one entry per CDR3 protein. The table records about 710 distinct CDR3 sequences, around 6.8% of them present only once. Trimming removed 3 bases from V and 5 bases from J, with 7 bases in between. CDR3 length: 12 residues. Germline V gives CDR1 SGHNT, CDR2 YYREEE (reference sequence). Four subsets defined by PD-1 and/or TIGIT were sorted from live CD3+CD8+TCRalphabeta+ cells. Material: CD8+ T cells from PBMCs, obtained at baseline or after one month of anti-PD-1 therapy (not recorded which). The sequence was obtained from a human donor with melanoma. V gene TRBV5-4 combines with J gene TRBJ2-3; possibly TRBD1 for D (6 bases). The CDR3 protein is CASSSTGDTQYF. In DNA, the CDR3 is TGTGCCAGCAGCTCGACAGGAGATACGCAGTATTTT.